This TCR beta chain was captured by sequencing in a study of T cells in Graves' hyperthyroidism and ophthalmopathy. Notes on the study in general: Classification by a 13 V-J model distinguished ophthalmopathy from stable hyperthyroidism.

This clonotype was picked up many times. Antigen unknown. The ends lost 1 base at V and 9 bases at J; junction bases unmatched: 5. The CDR3 is 15 residues long. The germline V gene has CDR1 KGHDR and CDR2 SFDVKD. RNA transcripts provided the source from which TCR beta CDR3 regions were amplified. The HTBI primer set served for first-round RT-PCR of the TCR CDR3. Via MiXCR, TCRdb re-called the multiplex PCR reads, giving one row per CDR3 protein. The repertoire consists of around 560,000 distinct CDR3 sequences, with 16% occurring once and the leading ten covering roughly 18%. The hyperthyroidism was newly diagnosed and had lasted under 2 months; the patients were aged 18 to 65.

Material for sequencing was blood. The rearrangement joins TRBV24-1 to TRBJ1-2, with 12 bases that match TRBD1. The TCR originated in a woman younger than 30 with Graves' hyperthyroidism. CDR3 in amino acids: CATSDFVGQGARYTF. The CDR3, as DNA: TGTGCCACCAGTGATTTCGTGGGACAGGGGGCGCGCTACACCTTC.